This T cell receptor (beta chain) was captured in a study of T cell responses to AZD1222 COVID-19 vaccine. The study's findings and limits: Among those given AZD1222, only five or six were seropositive at baseline. As reported, nearly half of all spike-specific TCRs target variant regions that are unmutated. Donor demographics were predominantly white British with a female majority; clonal diversity may be underestimated. CD4 TCRs associated with vaccination spanned spike, dominating at 160-218 and 743-854.

Concerning this clone: What it binds is unknown.

TCRdb keeps only in-frame clones here, not all; method: immunoSEQ multiplex PCR. This table has 140,000 to 150,000 clones, roughly 88% appearing once. The germline V and J ends were trimmed by 4 bases and 3 bases, with 15 bases remaining between them. This CDR3 has 15 amino acids. Per germline, CDR1 GTSNPN and CDR2 SVGIG (reference sequence). The V and J genes are TRBV30 and TRBJ2-2, with D possibly matching TRBD1 (5 bases). Source: peripheral blood, taken 28 days after the second dose of the MenACWY control vaccine. The TCR sequence derives from an adult who received the MenACWY meningococcal vaccine as a control. The CDR3 bases are TGTGCCTGGACCAAAATGGGGCGCGACACCGGGGAGCTGTTTTTT. This gives the protein CAWTKMGRDTGELFF.